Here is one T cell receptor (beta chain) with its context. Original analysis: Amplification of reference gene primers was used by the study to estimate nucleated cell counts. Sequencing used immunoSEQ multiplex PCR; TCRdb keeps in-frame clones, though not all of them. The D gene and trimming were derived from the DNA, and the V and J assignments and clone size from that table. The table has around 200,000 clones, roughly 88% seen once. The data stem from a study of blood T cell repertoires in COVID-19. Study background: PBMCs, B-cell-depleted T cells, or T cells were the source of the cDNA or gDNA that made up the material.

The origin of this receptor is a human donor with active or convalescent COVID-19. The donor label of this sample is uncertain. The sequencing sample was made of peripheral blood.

In nucleotides, the CDR3 is TGTGCCAGCAGTTACCGGCAGGGGGCCTATGGCTACACCTTC. It specifies CASSYRQGAYGYTF. V and J are TRBV6-2 or TRBV6-3 and TRBJ1-2, with 8 bases matching TRBD1. This CDR3 is 14 amino acids long. Trimming took 2 bases from V and 4 from J; bases not matched to a gene: 3. Germline assignment: CDR1 MNHEY and CDR2 SVGEGT.